The source of this T cell receptor beta chain is a study of response to subunit inactivated influenza vaccine. Germline V gene data show CDR1 as SGDLS and CDR2 as YYNGEE. CDR3 length: 12 amino acids. Trimming removed 0 bases from V and 5 bases from J, with 4 bases in between. One entry per CDR3 protein, called by TCRdb with MiXCR from the RT-PCR reads. In the table there are about 540,000 distinct CDR3 sequences, under 30% of which are singletons. These data are also associated with another study on T cells expressing NK-cell markers. As that study records: Generation of TCR beta cDNA was performed by 5'RACE template switching incorporating UMIs. Seropositivity for HCMV was found in seven of the eight sequenced donors, with one seronegative. In several experiments, sorting was confined to alpha-beta TCR T cells through use of an anti-gamma-delta TCR antibody. Several donors had dominant NKG2C+ clonotypes that comprised about 1.0-7.5% of their CD8+ T cells. Uncertainty persisted over the HCMV specificity of expanded NKG2C+ T cell clones.

The receptor was derived from a man aged 50 to 59 who received an inactivated influenza vaccine. The chain uses TRBV9 and TRBJ2-3, with D unresolved. Sequenced here: CD4+ T cells sorted from PBMCs, sampled less than 13 days after vaccination. CDR3 sequence reads: CASSVGGDTQYF. The CDR3, as DNA: TGTGCCAGCAGCGTAGGGGGAGATACGCAGTATTTT.